Following are 16 T cell receptor beta chains from one sample sequenced in a study of shared T cell receptors in the human thymus. TCRdb keeps only in-frame clones here, not all; method: immunoSEQ multiplex PCR. Found here are more than 550,000 clones, 75% to 90% of them singletons; the top ten hold more than 0.008%. This sample was also put to use in a study of human thymus T cells.

The sample consisted of thymocytes. The receptors come from a girl younger than two with a congenital heart defect.

The CDR3 DNA is TGTGCCGGTAGCCCCAGGGAGGGCTATGGCTACACCTTC. It encodes CAGSPREGYGYTF. This rearrangement joins TRBV6-1 to TRBJ1-2; tentatively, D is TRBD1 (5 bases). The germline V gene encodes CDR1 MNHNS and CDR2 SASEGT. V dropped 11 bases and J dropped 4 bases, with 17 bases sitting between them. The CDR3 sequence is 13 residues long.

This rearrangement joins TRBV4-1 to TRBJ2-1; D is ambiguous. The length of the CDR3 is 14 residues. V was clipped by 0 bases and J by 8 bases, with 11 bases between them. Germline loops: CDR1 MGHRA, CDR2 YSYEKL. The CDR3 is CASSQDLSSDEQFF. Here the CDR3 DNA reads TGCGCCAGCAGCCAAGATCTCAGCAGCGATGAGCAGTTCTTC.

The chain links TRBV2 to TRBJ2-3; 7 nucleotides agree with TRBD2. CDR3 size: 16 residues. The junction had 6 bases not matched to a gene; V was cut back by 1 base and J by 2 bases. Germline lookup yields CDR1 SNHLY and CDR2 FYNNEI. In nucleotides, the CDR3 is TGTGCCAGCAGTGAAGGGGGTAGCGGGTACACAGATACGCAGTATTTT. It translates to CASSEGGSGYTDTQYF.

This rearrangement joins TRBV7-9 to TRBJ1-1, with 10 bases fitting TRBD1. The V gene end was trimmed by 3 bases and the J gene end by 4 bases; junction bases not matched to a gene: 8. Germline lookup yields CDR1 SEHNR and CDR2 FQNEAQ (reference sequence). The CDR3 contains 16 residues. This chain's CDR3 is CASSLRQGAKTTEAFF. Written as DNA, the CDR3 is TGTGCCAGCAGCTTGAGACAGGGGGCGAAGACCACTGAAGCTTTCTTT.

This chain joins TRBV12-5 and TRBJ1-2; D may be TRBD1 (5 bases). With 0 bases removed from V and 7 bases from J, the gap between germline ends came to 18 bases. The CDR3 extends over 16 amino acids. Germline loops: CDR1 LGHNT, CDR2 FRNRAP. The CDR3 sequence is CASGLVLGREVFGYTF. The CDR3 nucleotides are TGTGCTAGTGGTTTGGTACTCGGCAGGGAAGTTTTTGGCTACACCTTC.

This clone appeared a few times. V and J are TRBV4-1 and TRBJ1-2; TRBD1 matches at 10 bases. V shed 3 bases and J 2 bases; nucleotides not matched to a gene: 3. This CDR3 has 15 residues. Per germline, CDR1 MGHRA and CDR2 YSYEKL. The CDR3 DNA is TGCGCCAGCAGCCAGCGGGGACAGGGGAACTATGGCTACACCTTC. Translated, it gives CASSQRGQGNYGYTF.

The chain combines TRBV14 with TRBJ2-7; TRBD1 aligns across 9 bases. CDR1 SGHDN and CDR2 FVKESK come from the germline V gene. The ends lost 3 bases at V and 4 bases at J; junction bases unmatched: 4. This CDR3 is 14 amino acids long. This CDR3 reads CASSHHDRGYEQYF. For the CDR3, the DNA is TGTGCCAGCAGCCATCACGACAGGGGGTACGAGCAGTACTTC.

This rearrangement joins TRBV11-2 to TRBJ1-2; TRBD1 aligns across 8 bases. The CDR3 runs 15 residues. The germline V gene has CDR1 SGHAT and CDR2 FQNNGV. V lost 6 bases and J lost 7; bases outside the gene matches: 13. The CDR3 DNA is TGTGCCAGCAGACGACATTACAGGGGGGTTGGTGGCTACACCTTC. This encodes CASRRHYRGVGGYTF.

V is TRBV28 and J is TRBJ1-2, with D possibly being TRBD1 (6 bases). The CDR3 totals 13 residues. Between the trimmed V and J ends, which lost 3 bases and 5 bases, there was a span of 10 bases. CDR1 MDHEN and CDR2 SYDVKM come from the germline V gene. This chain's CDR3 is CASSLGQVYGYTF. The DNA of the CDR3 is TGTGCCAGCAGTTTGGGACAAGTATATGGCTACACCTTC.

This clone was found once. V and J are TRBV5-1 and TRBJ1-2, with 7 bases identical to TRBD1. The germline V gene has CDR1 SGHRS and CDR2 YFSETQ. CDR3 length equals 13 residues. V trimming: 3 bases; J trimming: 4 bases; junction bases outside the gene matches: 3. The CDR3 here is CASSWGDSYGYTF. CDR3 in DNA: TGCGCCAGCAGCTGGGGGGACAGCTATGGCTACACCTTC.

The chain has TRBV6-4 and TRBJ1-2; D remains ambiguous. The germline V gene has CDR1 MRHNA and CDR2 SNTAGT. Trimming shortened V by 0 bases and J by 8 bases, and 10 bases separated the two germline ends. The CDR3 has 13 residues. CDR3: CASSDSKTSGYTF. The CDR3 DNA reads TGTGCCAGCAGTGACTCTAAAACATCCGGCTACACCTTC.

The V call is TRBV27, the J call TRBJ1-2, with 12 nucleotides matching TRBD1. V shed 5 bases and J 6 bases; nucleotides not matched to a gene: 7. The germline V gene encodes CDR1 MNHEY and CDR2 SMNVEV (reference sequence). This CDR3 has 15 amino acids. CDR3 DNA: TGTGCCAGCAGTCCCGGGACAGGGGGCAGTAATGGCTACACCTTC. This encodes CASSPGTGGSNGYTF.

This clone turned up a few times. This chain uses TRBV5-1 with TRBJ2-1, with D tentatively TRBD2 (5 bases). V was trimmed by 0 bases and J by 7 bases, leaving 14 bases between them. The CDR3 extends over 15 amino acids. From germline, CDR1 is SGHRS and CDR2 YFSETQ. CDR3 sequence (DNA): TGCGCCAGCAGCTTGGGGGGAGTTCGGACTAATGAGCAGTTCTTC. Amino acid sequence: CASSLGGVRTNEQFF.

This clone came up a few times. CDR3 nucleotides: TGTGCCAGTAGTACGAACGGGGGGGAACCCGGGCCCCAGCATTTT. Translating it yields CASSTNGGEPGPQHF. V usage is TRBV19 and J usage is TRBJ1-5, with D perhaps TRBD1 (5 bases). This CDR3 is built from 15 residues. The V end was cut by 4 bases, the J end by 9 bases, with 19 bases between. Germline V lookup: CDR1 LNHDA, CDR2 SQIVND (reference sequence). Filled out from reference TRBV19 and TRBJ1-5, the complete variable domain reads DGGITQSPKYLFRKEGQNVTLSCEQNLNHDAMYWYRQDPGQGLRLIYYSQIVNDFQKGDIAEGYSVSREKKESFPLTVTSAQKNPTAFYLCASSTNGGEPGPQHFGDGTRLSIL.

V usage is TRBV27 and J usage is TRBJ1-5; 7 positions agree with TRBD1. Germline V CDR1 and CDR2: MNHEY, SMNVEV (reference sequence). The CDR3 is made up of 15 amino acids. Trimming at V came to 5 bases and at J to 4 bases, leaving 8 bases not matched to a gene. CDR3 DNA sequence: TGTGCCAGCAGTCGCGGACAGGCCTTAAATCAGCCCCAGCATTTT. Translated: CASSRGQALNQPQHF.

The V call is TRBV7-8, the J call TRBJ2-3, with TRBD1 identical over 9 bases. J lost 4 bases, V lost 4 bases, and 9 bases had no gene match. The CDR3 runs to 16 residues. The germline CDR1 and CDR2 sequences are SGHVS and FQNEAQ. CDR3: CASSWGDRVQSDTQYF. DNA of the CDR3: TGTGCCAGCAGCTGGGGGGACAGGGTACAGTCAGATACGCAGTATTTT.